A selection of T cell receptor beta chains follows, all from one sample in a study of blood T cell repertoires in COVID-19. Some clones are missing from TCRdb's copy, which holds only in-frame ones; the method was immunoSEQ multiplex PCR. The data hold about 84,000 clones, with 75% to 85% observed a single time. Material for sequencing was peripheral blood. The source is a woman aged 80 or older with acute or convalescent COVID-19. Each CDR3 is given with its conserved first and last residue. Clone size is not always given. Where it is, it says once, few, many or a class for expanded clones.

J,size,V,CDR3
TRBJ2-2,NA,TRBV7-3,CASSLFAGNTGELFF
TRBJ2-7,NA,TRBV6-1,CASSDPSGRAGEQYF
TRBJ1-1,NA,TRBV29-1,CSVVVRGRKTEAFF
TRBJ2-5,many,TRBV25-1,CASRRRLGETQYF
TRBJ1-1,NA,TRBV18,CASSPGQETEAFF
TRBJ2-7,NA,TRBV5-5,CASSLVLAGAYEQYF
TRBJ1-3,medium-sized,TRBV4-2,CASGGQKDTIYF
TRBJ2-5,NA,TRBV27,CASSLRPRETQYF
TRBJ2-7,NA,TRBV15,CATSREGSGGGEQYF
TRBJ1-3,NA,TRBV13,CASSLVGGLGNTIYF
TRBJ2-3,NA,TRBV9,CASSPRPLAPYTDTQYF
TRBJ2-2,NA,TRBV7-8,CASTSSGSFTGELFF
TRBJ2-7,NA,TRBV2,CASGTGGGNEQYF
TRBJ2-1,NA,TRBV3-1/TRBV3-2,CASSPDPSGIHFF
TRBJ2-1,NA,TRBV6-1,CASSEVGAGARNEQFF